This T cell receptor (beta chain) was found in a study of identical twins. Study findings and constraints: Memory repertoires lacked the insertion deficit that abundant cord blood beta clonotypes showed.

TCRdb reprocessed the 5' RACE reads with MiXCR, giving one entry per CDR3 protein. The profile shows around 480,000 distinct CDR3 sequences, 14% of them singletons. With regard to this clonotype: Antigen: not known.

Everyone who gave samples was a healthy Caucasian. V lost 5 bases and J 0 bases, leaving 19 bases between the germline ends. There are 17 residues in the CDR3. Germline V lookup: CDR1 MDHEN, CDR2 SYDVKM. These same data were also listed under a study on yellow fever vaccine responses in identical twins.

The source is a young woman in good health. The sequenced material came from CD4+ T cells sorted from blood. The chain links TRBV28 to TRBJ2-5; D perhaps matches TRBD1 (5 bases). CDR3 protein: CASSPRQGKEYQETQYF. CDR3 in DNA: TGTGCCAGCAGTCCCCGTCAGGGAAAGGAGTACCAAGAGACCCAGTACTTC.